This T cell receptor beta chain appears in the sequencing data of a study of CD8 T cells in ankylosing spondylitis (dated by TCRdb to the late 2010s). General notes on the study: The study set out to find disease-linked TCR variants by profiling T cell receptor beta repertoires in ankylosing spondylitis patients and healthy donors. The full study cohort comprised about 25 ankylosing spondylitis patients and 85 to 120 healthy donors. Samples of peripheral blood were taken, and for ankylosing spondylitis patients, synovial fluid was collected as well. Results the study describes overall, beyond this receptor: In peripheral blood, the disease-linked clones were found at relatively low frequencies and had a CD8+ phenotype. Some motif variants had previously been reported in the synovial fluid and blood of reactive arthritis patients, which suggests shared mechanisms of disease initiation. A TCR beta motif made up of several highly homologous amino acid variants appeared to be characteristic of blood from ankylosing spondylitis patients. Significant enrichment of the disease-linked clones was reported in matched synovial fluid samples from ankylosing spondylitis patients.

This clonotype showed up many times. What antigen it recognizes has not been identified. Nothing much larger sits one base from this clone, and base qualities are not available. The run used an Illumina HiSeq 2500. Quantitative 5'-RACE with molecular barcodes was used to prepare TCR beta libraries. The paper's data handling went like this. Disease-linked TCR variants were identified with a new computational method built on a probabilistic model of VDJ rearrangement. TCRdb reprocessed the public reads (quality trimming at Q25 with fastp, clone calling with MiXCR) and kept in-frame beta chains. Each entry is one CDR3 protein sequence, shown with its most common DNA and genes. These V and J calls originate from TCRdb's pipeline instead of the authors' own analysis. Recorded for this sample are 200,000 to 250,000 distinct CDR3 sequences; more than 25% of them occurred a single time. Jointly, the top ten make up approximately 6.6% of the sample.

CDR1 and CDR2 are read off the germline V gene as SQVTM and ANQGSEA. Trimming at the junction amounts to 6 bases on V and 5 bases on J, and the germline ends lie 9 bases apart. Measured from the cysteine to the phenylalanine, the CDR3 is 11 residues long. CDR3 DNA is the only sequence kept; it has 33 bases, read in frame from the first base. Recombination linked TRBV29-1 to TRBJ2-3; the D gene is unclear. The clonotype was recovered from a male donor with ankylosing spondylitis or in good health (not recorded which). Specimen: blood, either unsorted or a sorted T cell fraction (not recorded which). The CDR3 reads CSVAELDTQYF. The sequenced DNA is TGCAGCGTCGCTGAACTAGATACGCAGTATTTT.